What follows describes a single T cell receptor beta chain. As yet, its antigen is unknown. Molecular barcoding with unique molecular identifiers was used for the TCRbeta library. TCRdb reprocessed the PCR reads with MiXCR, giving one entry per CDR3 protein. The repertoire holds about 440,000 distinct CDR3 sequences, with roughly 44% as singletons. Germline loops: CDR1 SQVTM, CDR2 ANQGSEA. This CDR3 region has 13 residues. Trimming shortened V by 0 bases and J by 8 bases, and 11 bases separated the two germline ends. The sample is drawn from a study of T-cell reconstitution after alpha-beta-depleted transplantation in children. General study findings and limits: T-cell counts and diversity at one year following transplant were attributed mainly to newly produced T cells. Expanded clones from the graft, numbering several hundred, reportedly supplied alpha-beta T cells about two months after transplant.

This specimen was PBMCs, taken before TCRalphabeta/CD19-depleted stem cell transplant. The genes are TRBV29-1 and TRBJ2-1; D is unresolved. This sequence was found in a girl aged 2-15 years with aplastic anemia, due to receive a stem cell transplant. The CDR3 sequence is CSVEEGKAYEQFF. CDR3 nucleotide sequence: TGCAGCGTTGAAGAGGGAAAAGCCTATGAGCAGTTCTTC.